This passage covers 20 T cell receptor beta chains from one sample sequenced in a study of shared clonotypes between healthy human individuals. Assay used: immunoSEQ multiplex PCR; TCRdb lists only in-frame clones, some missing. The table records approximately 720,000 clones, 55% to 75% of them present only once. Sequencing was performed on memory CD4+ T cells sorted from blood. Subset noted: CD45RA-negative fraction. The receptors here all came from a woman aged 25 to 39 in good health.

This rearrangement joins TRBV7-9 to TRBJ1-5; 7 nucleotides align to TRBD1. Unmatched junction bases numbered 11, after V lost 4 bases and J lost 5 bases. This CDR3 region has 16 residues. The germline V gene has CDR1 SEHNR and CDR2 FQNEAQ (reference sequence). DNA of the CDR3: TGTGCCAGCAGCTCGACAGGGAGCGGGACTCATCAGCCCCAGCATTTT. It codes for CASSSTGSGTHQPQHF.

The rearrangement joins TRBV28 to TRBJ1-2, with D perhaps matching TRBD1 (5 bases). Germline CDR1 reads MDHEN; CDR2 reads SYDVKM. The CDR3 extends over 12 amino acids. Trimming removed 3 bases at V and 4 bases at J, with 6 bases between. CDR3 DNA sequence: TGTGCCAGCAGTTTCGACAGCTATGGCTACACCTTC. Its translation is CASSFDSYGYTF.

The table lists this clone with many counts. The chain uses TRBV2 and TRBJ1-2; TRBD1 aligns across 7 bases. This CDR3 region has 13 residues. Germline loops: CDR1 SNHLY, CDR2 FYNNEI. J lost 7 bases, V lost 10 bases, and 12 bases had no gene match. CDR3: CATTGTAVTGYTF. The CDR3 DNA reads as TGTGCCACCACAGGGACAGCTGTAACTGGCTACACCTTC.

This sequence joins TRBV5-6 and TRBJ2-5; TRBD1 matches 9 bases. Germline V gene sequence: CDR1 SGHDT, CDR2 YYEEEE. V lost 4 bases and J lost 7; bases outside the gene matches: 17. This CDR3 is built from 17 residues. CDR3 loop: CASSSGTGKSGMRTQYF. In nucleotides, the CDR3 is TGTGCCAGCAGCAGCGGGACAGGGAAATCGGGAATGAGGACCCAGTACTTC.

The chain employs TRBV9 and TRBJ2-2; 8 nucleotides line up with TRBD2. J lost 6 bases, V lost 2 bases, and 12 bases had no gene match. This CDR3 is 17 amino acids long. From germline, CDR1 is SGDLS and CDR2 YYNGEE. The CDR3 sequence is CASSVELGLADSGELFF. The CDR3 DNA is TGTGCCAGCAGCGTTGAGCTAGGACTAGCAGATTCCGGGGAGCTGTTTTTT. The whole variable domain, filled in from reference TRBV9 and TRBJ2-2, reads DSGVTQTPKHLITATGQRVTLRCSPRSGDLSVYWYQQSLDQGLQFLIQYYNGEERAKGNILERFSAQQFPDLHSELNLSSLELGDSALYFCASSVELGLADSGELFFGEGSRLTVL.

This chain uses TRBV6-4 with TRBJ1-5, with D unclear. Germline CDR1 and CDR2: MRHNA and SNTAGT. The CDR3 spans 18 residues. Trimming removed 6 bases from V and 0 bases from J, with 21 bases in between. CDR3 DNA sequence: TGTGCCAGCAGCCCCCCGTGGGGAGGACTCAATAGCAATCAGCCCCAGCATTTT. Translating it yields CASSPPWGGLNSNQPQHF.

V and J are TRBV30 and TRBJ1-1, with a weak D call TRBD1 (5 bases). CDR3 size: 13 residues. Germline CDR1 is GTSNPN and CDR2 is SVGIG (reference sequence). With 0 bases removed from V and 5 bases from J, the gap between germline ends came to 10 bases. The CDR3 is CAWSVMGETEAFF. The CDR3 coding sequence is TGTGCCTGGAGTGTAATGGGGGAGACTGAAGCTTTCTTT.

The chain is built from TRBV11-2 and TRBJ1-1, with D uncertain. CDR1 is SGHAT and CDR2 is FQNNGV in the germline V gene. The CDR3 loop spans 13 amino acids. Trimming shortened V by 5 bases and J by 0 bases, and 7 bases separated the two germline ends. The CDR3 region has the DNA TGTGCCAGCAGCAGGGTTCTGAACACTGAAGCTTTCTTT. Translated: CASSRVLNTEAFF.

This clone was detected a few times. The rearrangement joins TRBV30 to TRBJ1-4, with TRBD1 as a possible D gene (5 bases). The germline CDR1 and CDR2 sequences are GTSNPN and SVGIG (reference sequence). CDR3 length: 14 amino acids. The V and J ends lost 3 bases and 4 bases respectively, with 12 bases between them. As DNA, the CDR3 is TGTGCCTGGAGGGGATGGGGGGGTAATGAAAAACTGTTTTTT. Residues: CAWRGWGGNEKLFF.

This clone was recorded once. The chain joins TRBV19 to TRBJ2-7, with 7 nucleotides matching TRBD1. This CDR3 has 13 residues. The germline CDR1 and CDR2 sequences are LNHDA and SQIVND (reference sequence). Germline trimming cut 10 bases from V and 4 bases from J; bases unmatched to any gene: 10. The DNA for the CDR3 is TGTGCCACAAAACAGGGGCAGGATTACGAGCAGTACTTC. Encoded protein: CATKQGQDYEQYF.

The chain combines TRBV7-9 with TRBJ2-3; D gene unclear. Trimming took off 3 bases at V and 0 bases at J, with 19 bases between the two ends. Per the germline V gene, CDR1 is SEHNR and CDR2 is FQNEAQ (reference sequence). The CDR3 runs to 18 residues. CDR3 in DNA: TGTGCCAGCAGCTTCATCGGTCTCCGTCTCACTAGCACAGATACGCAGTATTTT. Translation gives CASSFIGLRLTSTDTQYF. Looking up the rest from reference TRBV7-9 and TRBJ2-3 gives the full variable domain: DTGVSQNPRHKITKRGQNVTFRCDPISEHNRLYWYRQTLGQGPEFLTYFQNEAQLEKSRLLSDRFSAERPKGSFSTLEIQRTEQGDSAMYLCASSFIGLRLTSTDTQYFGPGTRLTVL.

The chain recombines TRBV10-2 with TRBJ2-5, with TRBD2 identical over 7 bases. V gave up 9 bases and J gave up 7 bases; unmatched junction bases: 17. The CDR3 extends over 15 amino acids. CDR1 and CDR2 (germline): WSHSY, SAAADI. CDR3 loop: CASTQLGGGVATQYF. For the CDR3, the DNA is TGCGCCAGTACCCAACTCGGGGGAGGGGTGGCGACCCAGTACTTC.

The chain recombines TRBV25-1 with TRBJ2-7; TRBD2 matches 12 bases. CDR1 and CDR2 from the germline V gene are MGHDK and SYGVNS. V trimming: 9 bases; J trimming: 3 bases; junction bases outside the gene matches: 3. The CDR3 length is 13 residues. The CDR3 loop reads CASETSGGYEQYF. CDR3 coding DNA: TGTGCCAGTGAGACTAGCGGGGGCTACGAGCAGTACTTC.

This chain links TRBV7-9 with TRBJ1-2, with D perhaps TRBD1 (5 bases). V was cut by 8 bases and J by 6 bases, with 16 bases left in between. The CDR3 loop spans 13 amino acids. Germline CDR1 is SEHNR and CDR2 is FQNEAQ (reference sequence). CDR3 region: CASQGASVDGYTF. Written as DNA, the CDR3 is TGTGCCAGCCAAGGGGCCAGTGTGGATGGCTACACCTTC.

The rearrangement uses TRBV18 and TRBJ2-1; the D is unclear. Deletions cut 3 bases from V and 8 bases from J, with 8 bases between. The CDR3 sequence is 12 residues long. Germline CDR1 is KGHSH and CDR2 is LQKENI. CDR3 amino acids: CASSPGSYEQFF. As DNA, the CDR3 is TGTGCCAGCTCACCCGGAAGCTATGAGCAGTTCTTC.

V usage is TRBV25-1 and J usage is TRBJ1-4; tentatively, D is TRBD1 (6 bases). The ends were cut back, 7 bases at V and 0 bases at J, with 12 bases in the middle. CDR1 and CDR2 from the germline V gene are MGHDK and SYGVNS. This CDR3 region has 15 residues. CDR3 residues: CASNPSGATNEKLFF. CDR3 nucleotide sequence: TGTGCCAGCAACCCCTCAGGGGCAACTAATGAAAAACTGTTTTTT.

This clone was counted only a few times. The chain carries TRBV6-4 and TRBJ2-1, with 15 bases aligning to TRBD2. The J segment lost 6 bases and the V segment lost 4 bases, leaving 4 bases of the junction unmatched. The CDR3 extends over 16 amino acids. CDR1 and CDR2 from the germline V gene are MRHNA and SNTAGT. Here the CDR3 DNA reads TGTGCCAGCAGTGCGAGGACTAGCGGGGGGGGCAATGAGCAGTTCTTC. Encoded protein: CASSARTSGGGNEQFF.

The chain recombines TRBV5-1 with TRBJ2-1; 9 nucleotides align to TRBD2. The germline V gene has CDR1 SGHRS and CDR2 YFSETQ. This CDR3 region has 14 residues. V shed 4 bases, J shed 7 bases, and the junction held 6 bases outside the gene matches. CDR3 residues: CASSGLAKRNEQFF. Here the CDR3 DNA reads TGCGCCAGCAGCGGACTAGCGAAGAGAAATGAGCAGTTCTTC.

This rearrangement joins TRBV4-1 to TRBJ2-2; 13 bases are shared with TRBD2. This CDR3 comprises 17 residues. The trim removed 7 bases at V and 0 bases at J, leaving 5 bases unmatched. Germline values: CDR1 MGHRA, CDR2 YSYEKL. CDR3 sequence reads: CASNSGLAGPNTGELFF. The CDR3 DNA follows: TGCGCCAGCAACTCGGGACTAGCGGGACCGAACACCGGGGAGCTGTTTTTT.

The chain joins TRBV19 to TRBJ1-5; TRBD1 is a possible D gene (6 bases). Trimming cost V 3 bases and J 6 bases, with 12 bases left between them. This CDR3 spans 14 amino acids. The germline V gene has CDR1 LNHDA and CDR2 SQIVND (reference sequence). The CDR3 protein is CASSIQGFGQPQHF. The CDR3 region has the DNA TGTGCCAGTAGTATTCAGGGGTTCGGTCAGCCCCAGCATTTT.